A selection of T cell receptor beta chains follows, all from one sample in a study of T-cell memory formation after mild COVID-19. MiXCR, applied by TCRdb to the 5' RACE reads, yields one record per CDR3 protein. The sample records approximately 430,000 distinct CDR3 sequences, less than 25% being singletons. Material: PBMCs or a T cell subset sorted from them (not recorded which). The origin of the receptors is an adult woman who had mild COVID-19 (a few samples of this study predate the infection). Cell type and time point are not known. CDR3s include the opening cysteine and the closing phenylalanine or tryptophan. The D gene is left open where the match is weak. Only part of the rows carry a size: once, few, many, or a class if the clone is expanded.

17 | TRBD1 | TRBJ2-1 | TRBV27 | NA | TGTGCCAGCAGTCCAATCCGGACAGGGTTCCTAAACAATGAGCAGTTCTTC | CASSPIRTGFLNNEQFF
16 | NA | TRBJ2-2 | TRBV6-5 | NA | TGTGCCAGCAGTTATCAGGCTAGCCTAAACACCGGGGAGCTGTTTTTT | CASSYQASLNTGELFF
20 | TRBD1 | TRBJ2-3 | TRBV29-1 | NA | TGCAGCGTTGCAACCATAAACCACCGACAGGGGGGATACACAACAGATACGCAGTATTTT | CSVATINHRQGGYTTDTQYF
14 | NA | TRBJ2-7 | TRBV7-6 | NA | TGTGCCAGCAGCCCCCAGGACAGCTCCTACGAGCAGTACTTC | CASSPQDSSYEQYF
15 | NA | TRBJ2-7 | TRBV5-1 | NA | TGCGCCAGCAGCTTGGAATTTACGGCAGTCTACGAGCAGTACTTC | CASSLEFTAVYEQYF
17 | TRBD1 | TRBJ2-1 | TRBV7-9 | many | TGTGCCAGCAGATCCCGGGTCAGGGACAGGGAAGACAATGAGCAGTTCTTC | CASRSRVRDREDNEQFF
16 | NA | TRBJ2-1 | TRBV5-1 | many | TGCGCCAGCAGCTGGGGTTGGGCCAACACCTACAATGAGCAGTTCTTC | CASSWGWANTYNEQFF
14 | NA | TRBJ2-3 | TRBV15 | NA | TGTGCCACCAGCACTCCCCGTAGCACAGATACGCAGTATTTT | CATSTPRSTDTQYF
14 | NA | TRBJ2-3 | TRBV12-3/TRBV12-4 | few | TGTGCCAGCAGTCCCTTAAGAGCGACAGATGCGCAGTATTTT | CASSPLRATDAQYF
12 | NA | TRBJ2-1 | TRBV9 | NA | TGTGCCAGCAGCGCCTTGTACAATGAGCAGTTCTTC | CASSALYNEQFF
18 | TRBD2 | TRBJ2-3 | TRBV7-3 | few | TGTGCCAGCAGCTTAACTTCTAGCGGGGGCCCGAGCACAGATACGCAGTATTTT | CASSLTSSGGPSTDTQYF
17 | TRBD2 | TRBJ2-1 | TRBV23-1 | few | TGCGCCAGCAGTCAATCGATTAGCGGGAGGGTCGGCAATGAGCAGTTCTTC | CASSQSISGRVGNEQFF
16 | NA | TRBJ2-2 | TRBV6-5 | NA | TGTGCCAGCAGTTACTCCCCCGGGGCAGGGAGGGGGGAGCTGTTTTTT | CASSYSPGAGRGELFF
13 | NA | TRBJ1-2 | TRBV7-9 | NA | TGTGCCAGCAGCTTAGTTCCTTTCTATGGCTACACCTTC | CASSLVPFYGYTF
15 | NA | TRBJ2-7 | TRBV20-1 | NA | TGCAGTGCTAGGTGGCCTAGCGGAGGGGGCTCCGAGCAGTACTTC | CSARWPSGGGSEQYF
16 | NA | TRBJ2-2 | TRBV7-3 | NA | TGTGCCAGCAGCCACGGCGGAGGGCGGTACACCGGGGAGCTGTTTTTT | CASSHGGGRYTGELFF
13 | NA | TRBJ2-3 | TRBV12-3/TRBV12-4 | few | TGTGCCAGCAGCCTGTGGAACACAGATACGCAGTATTTT | CASSLWNTDTQYF
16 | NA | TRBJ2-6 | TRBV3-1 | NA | TGTGCCAGCAGCCAGGGAGGCCTTCATTCTTTACCCGTCCTGACTTTC | CASSQGGLHSLPVLTF
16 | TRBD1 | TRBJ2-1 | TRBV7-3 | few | TGTGCCAGCAGCCCGACAGGTGGGACAGGGGACAATGAGCAGTTCTTC | CASSPTGGTGDNEQFF
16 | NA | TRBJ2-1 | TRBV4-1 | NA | TGCGCCAGCAGCCAAGATCTGGCAGACCAATACAATGAGCAGTTCTTC | CASSQDLADQYNEQFF
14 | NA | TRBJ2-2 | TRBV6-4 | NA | TGTGCCAGCAGTGGGTCCCCAGGGACCGGGGAGCTGTTTTTT | CASSGSPGTGELFF
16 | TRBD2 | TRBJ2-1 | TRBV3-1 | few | TGTGCCAGCAGCCAGGTCGGGGGGGGAGCCTACAATGAGCAGTTCTTC | CASSQVGGGAYNEQFF
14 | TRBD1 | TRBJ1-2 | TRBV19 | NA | TGTGCCAGTAGTGTACAGGGGGCTAACTATGGCTACACCTTC | CASSVQGANYGYTF
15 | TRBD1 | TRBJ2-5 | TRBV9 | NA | TGTGCCAGCAGCGGCGGACAGGGTCCTGGAGAGACCCAGTACTTC | CASSGGQGPGETQYF
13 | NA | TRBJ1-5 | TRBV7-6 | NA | TGTGCCAGCAGCCAACACGGCAATCAGCCCCAGCATTTT | CASSQHGNQPQHF
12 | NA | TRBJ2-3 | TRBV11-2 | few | TGTGCCAGCAGCTTAGGTTTGGATACGCAGTATTTT | CASSLGLDTQYF
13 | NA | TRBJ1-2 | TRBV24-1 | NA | TGTGCCACCAGTGCGGGCGTCGAAATCGGCTACACCTTC | CATSAGVEIGYTF
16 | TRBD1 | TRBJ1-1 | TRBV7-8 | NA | TGTGCCAGCATTCTGGGGACAGGGGGTCTACACACTGAAGCTTTCTTT | CASILGTGGLHTEAFF
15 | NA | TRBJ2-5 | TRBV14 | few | TGTGCCAGCAGCCACGGACCGCTGGCAGGGGAGACCCAGTACTTC | CASSHGPLAGETQYF
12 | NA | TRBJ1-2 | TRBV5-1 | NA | TGCGCCAGCAGCCCCCGGGGAGATGGCTACACCTTC | CASSPRGDGYTF
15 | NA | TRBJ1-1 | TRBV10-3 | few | TGTGCCATCAGTGAGTCGGGGTACCCGAACACTGAAGCTTTCTTT | CAISESGYPNTEAFF
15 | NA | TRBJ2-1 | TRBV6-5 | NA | TGTGCCAGCAGTCACCCTGGACTACGCTACAATGAGCAGTTCTTC | CASSHPGLRYNEQFF
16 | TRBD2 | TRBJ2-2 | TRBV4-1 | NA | TGCGCCAGCAGCCAACGGACTAGATTGAACACCGGGGAGCTGTTTTTT | CASSQRTRLNTGELFF
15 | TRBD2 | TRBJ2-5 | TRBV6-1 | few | TGTGCCAGCAGAGTACTAGCGGGAGGGTCTCGGACCCAGTACTTC | CASRVLAGGSRTQYF
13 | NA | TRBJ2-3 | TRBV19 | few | TGTGCCAGTAGTATATCTGCAGCAGATACGCAGTATTTT | CASSISAADTQYF
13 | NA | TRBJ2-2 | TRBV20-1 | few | TGCAGTGCTTCCGGGGGCGCCACCGGGGAGCTGTTTTTT | CSASGGATGELFF
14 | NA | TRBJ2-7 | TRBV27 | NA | TGTGCCAGCGCGCCAGGACAGATCTCCTACGAGCAGTACTTC | CASAPGQISYEQYF
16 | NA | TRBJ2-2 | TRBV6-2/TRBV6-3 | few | TGTGCCAGCAGACAGGGAAACCCCGCGAACACCGGGGAGCTGTTTTTT | CASRQGNPANTGELFF
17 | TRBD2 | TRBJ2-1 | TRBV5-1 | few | TGCGCCAGCAGCTTACAGGGTAGCGGGGGCTCCTACAATGAGCAGTTCTTC | CASSLQGSGGSYNEQFF
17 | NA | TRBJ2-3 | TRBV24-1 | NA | TGTGCCACCAGTGTTGGGGGGGCGGCGGCGAGCACAGATACGCAGTATTTT | CATSVGGAAASTDTQYF
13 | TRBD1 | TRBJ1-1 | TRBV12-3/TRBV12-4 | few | TGTGCCAGCAGTTTCGACGGACAGGGAAGAACTTTCTTT | CASSFDGQGRTFF
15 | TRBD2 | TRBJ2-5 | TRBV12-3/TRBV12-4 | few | TGTGCCAGCAGTGCCTCGCGGGGGGGACAAGAGACCCAGTACTTC | CASSASRGGQETQYF
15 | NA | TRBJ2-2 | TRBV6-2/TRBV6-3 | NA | TGTGCCAGCAGCCGGACAGAATCCAACACCGGGGAGCTGTTTTTT | CASSRTESNTGELFF
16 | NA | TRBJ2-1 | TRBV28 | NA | TGTGCCAGCAGTGCCCCCGGGTACAGCTCCTACAATGAGCAGTTCTTC | CASSAPGYSSYNEQFF
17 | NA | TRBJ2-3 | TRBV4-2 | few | TGTGCCAGCAGCCAAGATAAGGGGGGCTCGGTCACAGATACGCAGTATTTT | CASSQDKGGSVTDTQYF
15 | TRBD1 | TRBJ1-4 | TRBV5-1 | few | TGCGCCAGCTCAGACCTCAGGGGGCCTAATGAAAAACTGTTTTTT | CASSDLRGPNEKLFF
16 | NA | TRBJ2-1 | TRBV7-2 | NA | TGTGCCAGCAGCTTAACCGGGACACAGGAATACAATGAGCAGTTCTTC | CASSLTGTQEYNEQFF
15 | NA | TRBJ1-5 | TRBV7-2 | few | TGTGCCAGCAGCCTACAGGGCGGAGGCAATCAGCCCCAGCATTTT | CASSLQGGGNQPQHF
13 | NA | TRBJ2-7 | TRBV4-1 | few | TGCGCCAGCAGCCAAGATTATACCTACGAGCAGTACTTC | CASSQDYTYEQYF
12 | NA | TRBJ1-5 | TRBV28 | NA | TGTGCCAGCTGCTTAGCTGATCAGCCCCAGCATTTT | CASCLADQPQHF
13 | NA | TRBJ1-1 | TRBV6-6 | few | TGTGCCAGCAGAGCTCGGACAAGCCCTGAAGCTTTCTTT | CASRARTSPEAFF
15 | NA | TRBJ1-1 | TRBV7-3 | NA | TGTGCCAGCAGCCTCCAGGGGTCCGGGATCACTGAAGCTTTCTTT | CASSLQGSGITEAFF
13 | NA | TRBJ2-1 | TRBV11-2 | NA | TGTGCCAGCAGCGCCGGGACTCCCGCTGAGCAGTTCTTC | CASSAGTPAEQFF